This record covers a single T cell receptor (beta chain). These data are taken from a study of blood T cells in healthy people across ages. Background on the study: The capture of about one barcoded beta molecule per two T cells was achieved by template switching.

Sample-barcoded 5' priming and a J-beta primer mix drove a second PCR of 7 to 11 cycles. A template-switch adaptor containing 12 random nucleotides labeled each cDNA molecule. TCRdb re-derived calls from the 5' RACE reads in MiXCR, one entry per CDR3 protein. This sample has roughly 800,000 distinct CDR3 sequences, with approximately 55% found just once. For every donor, a draw yielded around 10 milliliters of peripheral blood. This CDR3 has 14 residues. The trim removed 5 bases at V and 11 bases at J, leaving 8 bases unmatched. The receptor's source is a man at least 80 years old in good health. Sequenced material: blood. The genes are TRBV12-3 or TRBV12-4 and TRBJ2-5; 13 nucleotides line up with TRBD2. The CDR3 region is CASSHRLAGGEQYF. The CDR3 region has the DNA TGTGCCAGCAGTCACAGACTAGCGGGAGGTGAGCAGTACTTC.